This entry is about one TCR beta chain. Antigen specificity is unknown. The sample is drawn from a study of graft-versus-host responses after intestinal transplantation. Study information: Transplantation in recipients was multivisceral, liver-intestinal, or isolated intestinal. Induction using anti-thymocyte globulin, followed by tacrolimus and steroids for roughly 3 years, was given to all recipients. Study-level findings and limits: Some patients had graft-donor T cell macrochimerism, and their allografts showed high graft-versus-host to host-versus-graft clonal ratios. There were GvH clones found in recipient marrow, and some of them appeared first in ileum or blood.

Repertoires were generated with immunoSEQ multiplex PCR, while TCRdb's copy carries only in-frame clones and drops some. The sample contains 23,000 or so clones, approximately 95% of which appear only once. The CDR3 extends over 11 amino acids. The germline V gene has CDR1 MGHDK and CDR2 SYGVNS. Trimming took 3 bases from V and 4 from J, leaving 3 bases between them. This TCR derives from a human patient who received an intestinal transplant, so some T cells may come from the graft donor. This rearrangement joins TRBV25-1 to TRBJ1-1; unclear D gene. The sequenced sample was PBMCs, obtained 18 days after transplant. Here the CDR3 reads CASSDGTEAFF. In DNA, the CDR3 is TGTGCCAGCAGTGATGGCACTGAAGCTTTCTTT. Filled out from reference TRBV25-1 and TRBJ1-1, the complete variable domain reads EADIYQTPRYLVIGTGKKITLECSQTMGHDKMYWYQQDPGMELHLIHYSYGVNSTEKGDLSSESTVSRIRTEHFPLTLESARPSHTSQYLCASSDGTEAFFGQGTRLTVV.